This T cell receptor (beta chain) derives from a study of molecular identifiers for immune sequencing clone quantification. About the research overall: Split five ways in replicates, RNA from roughly 20,000 or 100,000 naive CD8 cells had four portions sequenced.

Between 20,000 and 1,000,000 sorted cells, with 10%, 30% or 50% RNA, yielded naive CD8 libraries. TCRdb passed the PCR reads through MiXCR, listing each CDR3 protein once. The table shows about 630,000 distinct CDR3 sequences, with about 25% occurring only once. This clonotype has just one count. The sequenced sample consisted of naive CD8+ T cells from blood, with Jurkat cell RNA spiked in. Documented subset: FACS-sorted CD8+CD4-CCR7+CD45RA+ naive T cells. This TCR derives from a human donor in good health. Some libraries in this study had Jurkat cell RNA spiked in.

The CDR3 DNA sequence: TGTGCCAGCAGCTTATCGTGTAGTGCCTACGAGCAGTACTTC. Protein product: CASSLSCSAYEQYF. V gene TRBV13 combines with J gene TRBJ2-7; D is undetermined. The CDR3 loop spans 14 amino acids. Germline lookup yields CDR1 PRHDT and CDR2 FYEKMQ (reference sequence). Trimming left V 2 bases short and J 2 bases short, with 10 bases between.